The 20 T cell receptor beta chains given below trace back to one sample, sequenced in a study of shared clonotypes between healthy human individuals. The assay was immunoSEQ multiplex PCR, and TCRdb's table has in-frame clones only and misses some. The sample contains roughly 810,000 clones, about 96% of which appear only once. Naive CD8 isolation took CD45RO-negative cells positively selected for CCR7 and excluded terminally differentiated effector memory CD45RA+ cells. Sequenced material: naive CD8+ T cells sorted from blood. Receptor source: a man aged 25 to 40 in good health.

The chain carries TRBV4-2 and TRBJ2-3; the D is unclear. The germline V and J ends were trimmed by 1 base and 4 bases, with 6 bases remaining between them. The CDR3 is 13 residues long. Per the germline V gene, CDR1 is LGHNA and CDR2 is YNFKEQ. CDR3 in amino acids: CASSQVRADTQYF. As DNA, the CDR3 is TGTGCCAGCAGCCAAGTTAGGGCAGATACGCAGTATTTT.

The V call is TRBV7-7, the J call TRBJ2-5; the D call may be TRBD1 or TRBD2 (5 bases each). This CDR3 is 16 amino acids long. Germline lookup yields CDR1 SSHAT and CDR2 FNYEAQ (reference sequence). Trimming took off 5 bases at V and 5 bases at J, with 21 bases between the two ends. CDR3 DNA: TGTGCCAGCAGCCTGGGGGTTGGGCAGGGTGATGAGACCCAGTACTTC. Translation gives CASSLGVGQGDETQYF.

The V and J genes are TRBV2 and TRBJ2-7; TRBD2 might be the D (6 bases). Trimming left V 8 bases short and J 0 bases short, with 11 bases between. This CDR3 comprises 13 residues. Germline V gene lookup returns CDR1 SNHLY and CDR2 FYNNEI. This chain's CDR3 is CASRDLYSYEQYF. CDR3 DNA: TGTGCCAGCCGGGACTTGTACTCCTACGAGCAGTACTTC.

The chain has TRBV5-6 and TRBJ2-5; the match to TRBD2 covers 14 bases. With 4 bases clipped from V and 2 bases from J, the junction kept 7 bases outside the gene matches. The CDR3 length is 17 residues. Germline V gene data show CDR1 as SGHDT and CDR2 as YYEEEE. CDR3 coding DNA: TGTGCCAGCAGCCCGGGACTAGCGGGAGTACGGCAAGAGACCCAGTACTTC. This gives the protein CASSPGLAGVRQETQYF.

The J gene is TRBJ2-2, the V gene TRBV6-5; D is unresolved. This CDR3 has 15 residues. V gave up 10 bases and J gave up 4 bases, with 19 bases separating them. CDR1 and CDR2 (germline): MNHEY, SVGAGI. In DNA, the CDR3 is TGTGCCACCAGCTTCTCTTCGGGTGGCACCGGGGAGCTGTTTTTT. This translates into CATSFSSGGTGELFF.

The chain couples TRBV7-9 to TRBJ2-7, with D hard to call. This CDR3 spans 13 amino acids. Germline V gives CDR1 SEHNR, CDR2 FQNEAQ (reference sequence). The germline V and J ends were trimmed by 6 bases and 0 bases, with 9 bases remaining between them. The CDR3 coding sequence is TGTGCCAGCAGTGTTACATCCTCCTACGAGCAGTACTTC. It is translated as CASSVTSSYEQYF.

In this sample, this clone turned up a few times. The CDR3: CASSPMVNEQFF. For the CDR3, the DNA is TGTGCCAGCAGCCCTATGGTGAATGAGCAGTTCTTC. The chain recombines TRBV6-6 with TRBJ2-1; no firm D call. Germline-derived CDR1 and CDR2 are MNHNY and SVGAGI (reference sequence). CDR3 size: 12 residues. V dropped 6 bases and J dropped 7 bases, with 10 bases sitting between them.

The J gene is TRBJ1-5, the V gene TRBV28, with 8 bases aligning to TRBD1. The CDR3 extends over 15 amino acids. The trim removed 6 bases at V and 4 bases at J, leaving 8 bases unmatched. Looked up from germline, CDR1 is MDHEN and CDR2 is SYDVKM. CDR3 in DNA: TGTGCCAGCAGACCCGGACAGGGCCTTAATCAGCCCCAGCATTTT. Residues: CASRPGQGLNQPQHF.

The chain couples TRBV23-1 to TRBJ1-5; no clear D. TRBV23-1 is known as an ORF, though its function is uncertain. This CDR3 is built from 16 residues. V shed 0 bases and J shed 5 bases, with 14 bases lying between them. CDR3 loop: CASSQSKAAPDQPQHF. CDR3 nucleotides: TGCGCCAGCAGTCAATCTAAGGCAGCCCCCGATCAGCCCCAGCATTTT.

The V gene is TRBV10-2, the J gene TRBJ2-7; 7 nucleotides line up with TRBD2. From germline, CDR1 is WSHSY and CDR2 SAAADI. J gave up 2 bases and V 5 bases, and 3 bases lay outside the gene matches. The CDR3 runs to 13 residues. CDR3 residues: CASSSSGPYEQYF. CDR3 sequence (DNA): TGCGCCAGCAGTTCTAGCGGCCCCTACGAGCAGTACTTC.

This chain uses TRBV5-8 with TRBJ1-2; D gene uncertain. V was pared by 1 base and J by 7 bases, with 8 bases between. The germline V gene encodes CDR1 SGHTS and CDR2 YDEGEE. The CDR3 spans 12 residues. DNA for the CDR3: TGTGCCAGCAGCTTGCCGGGGATTGGCTACACCTTC. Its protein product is CASSLPGIGYTF.

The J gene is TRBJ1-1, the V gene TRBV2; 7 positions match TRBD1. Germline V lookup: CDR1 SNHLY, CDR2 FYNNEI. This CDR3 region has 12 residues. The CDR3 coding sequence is TGTGCAGACGAGGGGGCGAACACTGAAGCTTTCTTT. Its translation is CADEGANTEAFF. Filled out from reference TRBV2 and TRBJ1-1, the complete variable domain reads EPEVTQTPSHQVTQMGQEVILRCVPISNHLYFYWYRQILGQKVEFLVSFYNNEISEKSEIFDDQFSVERPDGSNFTLKIRSTKLEDSAMYFCADEGANTEAFFGQGTRLTVV.

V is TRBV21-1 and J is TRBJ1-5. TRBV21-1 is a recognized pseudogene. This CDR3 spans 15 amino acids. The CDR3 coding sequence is TGTGCCAGCAGAGGGTCGAACTGTAGCAATCAGCCCCAGCATTTT. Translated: CASRGSNCSNQPQHF.

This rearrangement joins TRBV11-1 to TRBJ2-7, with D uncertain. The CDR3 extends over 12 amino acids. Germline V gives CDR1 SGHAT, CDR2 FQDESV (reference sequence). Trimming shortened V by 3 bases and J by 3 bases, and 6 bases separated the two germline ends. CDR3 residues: CASSFPGYEQYF. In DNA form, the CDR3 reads TGTGCCAGCAGCTTTCCAGGCTACGAGCAGTACTTC.

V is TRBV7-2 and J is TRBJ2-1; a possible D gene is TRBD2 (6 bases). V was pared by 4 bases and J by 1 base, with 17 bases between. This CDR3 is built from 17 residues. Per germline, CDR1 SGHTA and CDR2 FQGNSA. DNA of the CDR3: TGTGCCAGCAGCTCAGGACCTAGCGACCAATCCTACAATGAGCAGTTCTTC. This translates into CASSSGPSDQSYNEQFF.

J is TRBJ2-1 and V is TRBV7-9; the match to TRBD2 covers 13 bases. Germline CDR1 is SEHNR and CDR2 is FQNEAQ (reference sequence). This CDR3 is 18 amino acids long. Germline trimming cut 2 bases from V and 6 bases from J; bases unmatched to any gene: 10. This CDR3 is CASSLSFGTSGKSNEQFF. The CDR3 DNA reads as TGTGCCAGCAGCTTAAGTTTTGGGACTAGCGGGAAGAGCAATGAGCAGTTCTTC. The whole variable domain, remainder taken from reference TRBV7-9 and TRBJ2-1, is DTGVSQNPRHKITKRGQNVTFRCDPISEHNRLYWYRQTLGQGPEFLTYFQNEAQLEKSRLLSDRFSAERPKGSFSTLEIQRTEQGDSAMYLCASSLSFGTSGKSNEQFFGPGTRLTVL.

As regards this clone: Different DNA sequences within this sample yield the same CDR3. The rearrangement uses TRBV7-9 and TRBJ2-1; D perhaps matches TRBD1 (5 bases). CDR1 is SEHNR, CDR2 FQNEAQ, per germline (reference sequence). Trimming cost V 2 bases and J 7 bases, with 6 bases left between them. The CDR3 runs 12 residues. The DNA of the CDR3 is TGTGCCAGCAGCTTAACAGGTAATGAGCAGTTCTTC. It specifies CASSLTGNEQFF.

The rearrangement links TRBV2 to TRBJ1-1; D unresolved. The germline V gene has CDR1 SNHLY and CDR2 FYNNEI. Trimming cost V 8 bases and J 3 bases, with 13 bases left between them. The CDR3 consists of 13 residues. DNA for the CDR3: TGTGCCAGCCGAGGACCCCTGGACACTGAAGCTTTCTTT. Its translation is CASRGPLDTEAFF.

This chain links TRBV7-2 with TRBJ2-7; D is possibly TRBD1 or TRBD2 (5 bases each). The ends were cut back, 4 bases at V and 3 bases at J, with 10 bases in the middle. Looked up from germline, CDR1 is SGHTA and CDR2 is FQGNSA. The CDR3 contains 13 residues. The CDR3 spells CASSSGPNYEQYF. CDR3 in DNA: TGTGCCAGCAGCTCGGGGCCCAACTACGAGCAGTACTTC.

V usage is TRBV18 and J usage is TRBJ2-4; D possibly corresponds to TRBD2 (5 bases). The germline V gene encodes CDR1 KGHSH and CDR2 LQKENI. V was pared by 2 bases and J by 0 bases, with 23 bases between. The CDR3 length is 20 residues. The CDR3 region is CASSPASTGNFSLAKNIQYF. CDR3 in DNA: TGTGCCAGCTCACCAGCTTCGACGGGAAATTTTTCCCTAGCCAAAAACATTCAGTACTTC.